This TCR beta chain was sequenced during a study of CDR3 diversity in severe acne. This clonotype has a handful of counts. The V gene lost 7 bases and the J gene lost 4 bases, with 19 bases spanning the gap. Germline CDR1 reads SNHLY; CDR2 reads FYNNEI. The CDR3 consists of 15 residues. MiXCR, applied by TCRdb to the PCR reads, yields one record per CDR3 protein. The sample includes over 70,000 distinct CDR3 sequences, over 40% seen only once; the top ten take roughly 13%. This chain links TRBV2 with TRBJ1-2, with TRBD1 as a possible D gene (6 bases). The receptor's source is a male donor in good health, without acne. The sample taken for sequencing was blood. The CDR3 bases are TGTGCCAGCATCCGAATCTTAACAGGGTTCTATGGCTACACCTTC. It encodes CASIRILTGFYGYTF.